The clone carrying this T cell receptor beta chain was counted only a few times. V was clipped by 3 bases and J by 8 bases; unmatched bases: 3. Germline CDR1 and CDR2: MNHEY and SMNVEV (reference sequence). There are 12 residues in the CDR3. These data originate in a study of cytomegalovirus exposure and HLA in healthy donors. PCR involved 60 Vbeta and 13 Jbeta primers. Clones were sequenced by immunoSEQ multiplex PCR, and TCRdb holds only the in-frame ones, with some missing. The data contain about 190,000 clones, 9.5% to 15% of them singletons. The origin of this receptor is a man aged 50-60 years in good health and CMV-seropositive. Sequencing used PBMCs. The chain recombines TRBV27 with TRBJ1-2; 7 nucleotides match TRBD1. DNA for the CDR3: TGTGCCAGCAGTTTTCAGGGGGGCGGCTACACCTTC. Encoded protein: CASSFQGGGYTF.